This is a list of T cell receptor beta chains from one sample in a study of read filtering for tumor transcriptome and immune sequencing. TCRdb re-derived calls from the reads in MiXCR, one entry per CDR3 protein. This sample has some 15,000 distinct CDR3 sequences; 20% occur once, and the top ten carry 75% to 85%. Sequencing was done on a sample of a population of CD138-negative cells sorted from bone marrow. All receptors come from a donor at least 40 years old with multiple myeloma. Each CDR3 is given with its conserved first and last residue. Each record gives: clone size, V gene, J gene, D gene, CDR3 protein, CDR3 DNA. D genes are given only for firm matches. Clone size is given for some rows only: seen once, a few or many times, or a class if the clone is expanded.

size: NA; V: TRBV24-1; J: TRBJ1-1; D: TRBD1; CDR3: CATSDYGTGEAFF; DNA: TGTGCCACCAGTGACTACGGGACAGGTGAAGCTTTCTTT
size: few; V: TRBV29-1; J: TRBJ1-2; D: NA; CDR3: CSVVTDGYTF; DNA: TGCAGCGTGGTGACAGATGGCTACACCTTC
size: many; V: TRBV29-1; J: TRBJ2-7; D: NA; CDR3: CSAALNQEFGEQYF; DNA: TGCAGCGCCGCACTTAACCAGGAGTTTGGCGAGCAGTACTTC
size: few; V: TRBV7-2; J: TRBJ2-7; D: NA; CDR3: CASSLTQGHEQYF; DNA: TGTGCCAGCAGCTTAACACAGGGTCACGAGCAGTACTTC
size: many; V: TRBV30; J: TRBJ2-1; D: TRBD2; CDR3: CAWSPKVWTSQGNEQFF; DNA: TGTGCCTGGAGTCCGAAGGTCTGGACTAGCCAAGGGAATGAGCAGTTCTTC
size: few; V: TRBV12-3/TRBV12-4; J: TRBJ1-1; D: NA; CDR3: CASNRGNTEAFF; DNA: TGTGCCAGCAACCGGGGGAACACTGAAGCTTTCTTT
size: NA; V: TRBV5-1; J: TRBJ2-5; D: NA; CDR3: CASSSLPLTRRREETQYF; DNA: TGCGCCAGCAGCTCCCTGCCTCTGACACGTCGAAGGGAAGAGACCCAGTACTTC
size: few; V: TRBV5-4; J: TRBJ2-3; D: TRBD2; CDR3: CASSFTSGGANTQYF; DNA: TGTGCCAGCAGCTTTACTAGCGGGGGGGCAAATACGCAGTATTTT
size: many; V: TRBV7-2; J: TRBJ2-5; D: NA; CDR3: CASSPAAGRETQYF; DNA: TGTGCCAGCAGCCCCGCCGCGGGGCGAGAGACCCAGTACTTC
size: NA; V: TRBV28; J: TRBJ2-1; D: NA; CDR3: CASSGSSGSEKQFF; DNA: TGTGCCAGCAGCGGCAGTAGCGGATCGGAAAAGCAGTTCTTC
size: many; V: TRBV27; J: TRBJ2-2; D: NA; CDR3: CASSSVTGELFF; DNA: TGTGCCAGCAGTTCCGTCACCGGGGAGCTGTTTTTT
size: many; V: TRBV6-2/TRBV6-3; J: TRBJ2-3; D: TRBD2; CDR3: CASSDPAGDLTDTQYF; DNA: TGTGCCAGCAGTGACCCAGCGGGGGACCTCACAGATACGCAGTATTTT
size: many; V: TRBV29-1; J: TRBJ1-1; D: TRBD1; CDR3: CSAQGGKFNTEAFF; DNA: TGCAGCGCCCAGGGGGGAAAATTTAACACTGAAGCTTTCTTT
size: many; V: TRBV5-1; J: TRBJ2-1; D: NA; CDR3: CASRQAPVGEQFF; DNA: TGCGCCAGCAGACAAGCTCCCGTCGGTGAGCAGTTCTTC
size: few; V: TRBV7-2; J: TRBJ2-2; D: TRBD2; CDR3: CASSLKGLAGIGTGELFF; DNA: TGTGCCAGCAGCCTCAAGGGACTAGCGGGGATTGGAACCGGGGAGCTGTTTTTT
size: many; V: TRBV4-1; J: TRBJ2-7; D: NA; CDR3: CASSQVPRTTYEQYF; DNA: TGCGCCAGCAGCCAAGTACCCCGGACTACCTACGAGCAGTACTTC
size: NA; V: TRBV5-6; J: TRBJ2-3; D: TRBD1; CDR3: CASSNQGVPDTQYF; DNA: TGTGCCAGCAGCAACCAGGGGGTCCCAGATACGCAGTATTTT
size: few; V: TRBV7-3; J: TRBJ2-7; D: NA; CDR3: CASSPTGSPYEQYF; DNA: TGTGCCAGCAGCCCCACCGGGAGCCCTTACGAGCAGTACTTC
size: many; V: TRBV7-2; J: TRBJ2-7; D: NA; CDR3: CASSPGPALVHEQYF; DNA: TGTGCCAGCAGCCCAGGCCCTGCGTTAGTCCACGAGCAGTACTTC
size: many; V: TRBV11-2; J: TRBJ2-3; D: NA; CDR3: CASSLEAGTDTQYF; DNA: TGTGCCAGCAGCTTGGAGGCAGGGACAGATACGCAGTATTTT
size: many; V: TRBV5-5; J: TRBJ2-1; D: NA; CDR3: CVSIPPDVTYNEQFF; DNA: TGTGTCAGCATCCCTCCGGACGTTACCTACAATGAGCAGTTCTTC
size: few; V: TRBV20-1; J: TRBJ2-3; D: NA; CDR3: CSARVASSTDTQYF; DNA: TGCAGTGCTAGAGTTGCAAGTAGCACAGATACGCAGTATTTT
size: NA; V: TRBV29-1; J: TRBJ2-7; D: NA; CDR3: CSVEFPWSYGQYF; DNA: TGCAGCGTTGAATTTCCTTGGTCCTACGGGCAGTACTTC
size: NA; V: TRBV6-1; J: TRBJ2-6; D: NA; CDR3: CASSDRGPHSGANVLTF; DNA: TGTGCCAGCAGTGACAGGGGTCCCCACTCTGGGGCCAACGTCCTGACTTTC
size: many; V: TRBV20-1; J: TRBJ2-5; D: TRBD2; CDR3: CSADGTSGPRTQYF; DNA: TGCAGTGCAGACGGGACTAGCGGACCCCGGACCCAGTACTTC
size: many; V: TRBV19; J: TRBJ2-1; D: TRBD2; CDR3: CASRLAGAYDEQFF; DNA: TGTGCCAGTAGACTAGCGGGAGCTTACGATGAGCAGTTCTTC
size: NA; V: TRBV20-1; J: TRBJ1-4; D: TRBD1; CDR3: CSASPDLSDRARSATNEKLFF; DNA: TGCAGTGCTAGTCCGGACCTCTCGGACAGGGCCCGATCTGCAACTAATGAAAAACTGTTTTTT
size: many; V: TRBV7-2; J: TRBJ2-1; D: NA; CDR3: CATRQTPYNEQFF; DNA: TGTGCCACCCGACAGACTCCCTACAATGAGCAGTTCTTC
size: NA; V: TRBV7-8; J: TRBJ2-7; D: TRBD2; CDR3: CASSLLTSGVYEQYF; DNA: TGTGCCAGCAGCTTATTGACTAGCGGAGTCTACGAGCAGTACTTC